One sample yielded the 20 T cell receptor beta chains listed below, sequenced in a study of shared clonotypes between healthy human individuals. Assay used: immunoSEQ multiplex PCR; TCRdb lists only in-frame clones, some missing. There are over 2 million clones in the sample; 92% occur only once, and 0.37% lies in the top ten. Sequencing used naive CD4+ T cells from PBMCs. Documented subset: CD45RA+ positively selected. These receptors all come from a man between 18 and 35 years old in good health. Some clones in this sample may be carry-over from other donors' samples.

The V and J genes are TRBV10-3 and TRBJ2-2; D might be TRBD1 (6 bases). Germline V gene sequence: CDR1 ENHRY, CDR2 SYGVKD. V lost 6 bases and J lost 6, with 11 bases in between. CDR3 length: 13 residues. CDR3 loop: CAISLDRSGELFF. The CDR3 coding sequence is TGTGCCATCAGCCTCGACAGGTCCGGGGAGCTGTTTTTT.

This clone was recorded once. The CDR3 nucleotides are TGCGCCAGCAGCCAAGGGCAGGGGGCTTTCTGGACTGAAGCTTTCTTT. It yields the protein CASSQGQGAFWTEAFF. V is TRBV4-1 and J is TRBJ1-1; 8 nucleotides agree with TRBD1. Germline V lookup: CDR1 MGHRA, CDR2 YSYEKL. CDR3 length equals 16 residues. With V trimmed by 1 base and J by 5 bases, 9 bases remained unmatched.

The gene calls are TRBV7-3 and TRBJ2-1; 13 bases match TRBD2. CDR3 length: 15 amino acids. Unmatched junction bases numbered 7, after V lost 4 bases and J lost 10 bases. Germline assignment: CDR1 SGHTA and CDR2 FQGTGA. The DNA for the CDR3 is TGTGCCAGCAGCTCCGGACTAGCGGGAGCGCGGGAGCAGTTCTTC. Residues: CASSSGLAGAREQFF. The full variable domain, its missing parts supplied by reference TRBV7-3 and TRBJ2-1, is GAGVSQTPSNKVTEKGKYVELRCDPISGHTALYWYRQSLGQGPEFLIYFQGTGAADDSGLPNDRFFAVRPEGSVSTLKIQRTERGDSAVYLCASSSGLAGAREQFFGPGTRLTVL.

V and J are TRBV5-1 and TRBJ1-2, with D perhaps matching TRBD1 (6 bases). This CDR3 comprises 14 residues. Germline V lookup: CDR1 SGHRS, CDR2 YFSETQ. The ends were cut back, 4 bases at V and 5 bases at J, with 15 bases in the middle. As DNA, the CDR3 is TGCGCCAGCAGCGGCTTGGGGGCAGAATATGGCTACACCTTC. Translation: CASSGLGAEYGYTF.

The chain couples TRBV6-1 to TRBJ2-1; 7 positions agree with TRBD2. This CDR3 contains 18 residues. The trim removed 4 bases at V and 0 bases at J, leaving 12 bases unmatched. Germline CDR1 is MNHNS and CDR2 is SASEGT. CDR3 DNA: TGTGCCAGCAGTGTCCTTTTAGCGGGCCGAAGCTCCTACAATGAGCAGTTCTTC. The encoded protein is CASSVLLAGRSSYNEQFF.

The chain joins TRBV5-1 to TRBJ2-1; 11 bases line up with TRBD2. Germline values: CDR1 SGHRS, CDR2 YFSETQ. This CDR3 has 16 residues. V shed 0 bases and J 6 bases; nucleotides not matched to a gene: 5. The CDR3 DNA reads as TGCGCCAGCAGCTTGGTAGCGGGAGGGCCGGGCAATGAGCAGTTCTTC. The encoded protein is CASSLVAGGPGNEQFF.

Only one count was recorded for this clone. The chain joins TRBV7-3 to TRBJ1-1; a possible D gene is TRBD1 (6 bases). V lost 5 bases and J 1 base, leaving 11 bases between the germline ends. The V gene's germline CDR1 is SGHTA and CDR2 FQGTGA. The CDR3 runs to 14 residues. The CDR3: CASSPGTSNTEAFF. CDR3 nucleotide sequence: TGTGCCAGCAGCCCAGGGACATCGAACACTGAAGCTTTCTTT.

Of note for this clone: Other DNA sequences within the sample encode an identical CDR3. V usage is TRBV6-5 and J usage is TRBJ2-7, with TRBD1 matching 8 bases. Looked up from germline, CDR1 is MNHEY and CDR2 is SVGAGI. The V gene end was trimmed by 4 bases and the J gene end by 2 bases; junction bases not matched to a gene: 4. The CDR3 is made up of 14 amino acids. The CDR3 DNA reads TGTGCCAGCAGTTCCGGGACAGGTCCCTACGAGCAGTACTTC. Translation: CASSSGTGPYEQYF.

The V call is TRBV10-3, the J call TRBJ1-1, with D perhaps matching TRBD1 (6 bases). Germline V gene sequence: CDR1 ENHRY, CDR2 SYGVKD. V was cut by 8 bases and J by 5 bases, with 15 bases left in between. CDR3 length equals 13 residues. DNA for the CDR3: TGTGCCATCTCACAGGGCAGGGAGACTGAAGCTTTCTTT. It yields the protein CAISQGRETEAFF.

V usage is TRBV6-5 and J usage is TRBJ2-1; TRBD1 or TRBD2 may be the D gene (5 bases each). Trimming removed 4 bases at V and 6 bases at J, with 16 bases between. Germline loops: CDR1 MNHEY, CDR2 SVGAGI. This CDR3 region has 15 residues. The CDR3 bases are TGTGCCAGCAGTTCCCTTGGGGGAGTGGGCAATGAGCAGTTCTTC. It yields the protein CASSSLGGVGNEQFF.

This chain connects TRBV27 to TRBJ1-5; D is possibly TRBD1 (5 bases). Germline V lookup: CDR1 MNHEY, CDR2 SMNVEV (reference sequence). This CDR3 is built from 19 residues. V shed 4 bases and J shed 2 bases, with 24 bases lying between them. The CDR3 reads CASSSFNRRGVGGNQPQHF. In DNA, the CDR3 is TGTGCCAGCAGTTCCTTCAATCGACGGGGCGTGGGAGGCAATCAGCCCCAGCATTTT.

V and J are TRBV28 and TRBJ1-4; D is ambiguous. Germline assignment: CDR1 MDHEN and CDR2 SYDVKM. Deletions cut 3 bases from V and 7 bases from J, with 12 bases between. There are 14 residues in the CDR3. CDR3 region: CASSFTSQTEKLFF. CDR3 nucleotides: TGTGCCAGCAGTTTTACGAGTCAGACTGAAAAACTGTTTTTT.

This clone has just one count. The V and J genes are TRBV4-2 and TRBJ1-6, with D unresolved. The CDR3 totals 15 residues. V lost 2 bases and J 4 bases, leaving 9 bases between the germline ends. CDR1 LGHNA and CDR2 YNFKEQ come from the germline V gene. The DNA for the CDR3 is TGTGCCAGCAGCCAATCGGTCAAATATAATTCACCCCTCCACTTT. This sequence encodes CASSQSVKYNSPLHF.

Comment on this clone: This sample also contains other DNA sequences that code for the same CDR3. V and J are TRBV5-1 and TRBJ2-1, with 8 bases matching TRBD2. The V segment lost 0 bases and the J segment 5 bases; nucleotides outside the gene matches: 1. Germline V lookup: CDR1 SGHRS, CDR2 YFSETQ. The CDR3 is 14 amino acids. The CDR3 DNA sequence: TGCGCCAGCAGCTTGGTACTAGCGGACAATGAGCAGTTCTTC. Residues: CASSLVLADNEQFF.

The chain has TRBV19 and TRBJ2-2; TRBD1 is a possible D gene (5 bases). In germline, CDR1 is LNHDA, CDR2 SQIVND (reference sequence). The CDR3 spans 15 residues. With 8 bases removed from V and 4 bases from J, the gap between germline ends came to 17 bases. The DNA for the CDR3 is TGTGCCAGTGACAGCCGCGATGGCCGCACCGGGGAGCTGTTTTTT. Its protein is CASDSRDGRTGELFF.

This chain links TRBV18 with TRBJ2-1; D uncertain. The germline CDR1 and CDR2 sequences are KGHSH and LQKENI. Trimming left V 5 bases short and J 4 bases short, with 12 bases between. This CDR3 spans 14 amino acids. CDR3 in DNA: TGTGCCAGCTCAGAGGTAGGGCTATACAATGAGCAGTTCTTC. Its protein product is CASSEVGLYNEQFF. The complete variable domain, with remaining parts taken from reference TRBV18 and TRBJ2-1, reads NAGVMQNPRHLVRRRGQEARLRCSPMKGHSHVYWYRQLPEEGLKFMVYLQKENIIDESGMPKERFSAEFPKEGPSILRIQQVVRGDSAAYFCASSEVGLYNEQFFGPGTRLTVL.

For this clone: Other DNA sequences in this sample translate to the same CDR3. The V call is TRBV28, the J call TRBJ1-5, with D possibly TRBD1 on 5 matching bases. Germline CDR1 and CDR2: MDHEN and SYDVKM. The germline V and J ends were trimmed by 9 bases and 2 bases, with 11 bases remaining between them. This CDR3 is 13 amino acids long. CDR3 coding DNA: TGTGCCAGTCGGTGGGGGGGCAATCAGCCCCAGCATTTT. Translating gives CASRWGGNQPQHF. The full variable domain, with the rest looked up from reference TRBV28 and TRBJ1-5, is DVKVTQSSRYLVKRTGEKVFLECVQDMDHENMFWYRQDPGLGLRLIYFSYDVKMKEKGDIPEGYSVSREKKERFSLILESASTNQTSMYLCASRWGGNQPQHFGDGTRLSIL.

The chain combines TRBV2 with TRBJ2-1, with TRBD1 matching 9 bases. The CDR3 spans 14 residues. Germline V gives CDR1 SNHLY, CDR2 FYNNEI. V gave up 6 bases and J gave up 4 bases; unmatched junction bases: 4. CDR3 in DNA: TGTGCCAGCAGACAGGGGGCCTCGTACAATGAGCAGTTCTTC. Translating it yields CASRQGASYNEQFF. The full variable domain, in which reference TRBV2 and TRBJ2-1 provide the parts outside the CDR3, is EPEVTQTPSHQVTQMGQEVILRCVPISNHLYFYWYRQILGQKVEFLVSFYNNEISEKSEIFDDQFSVERPDGSNFTLKIRSTKLEDSAMYFCASRQGASYNEQFFGPGTRLTVL.

V and J are TRBV10-3 and TRBJ2-3; D might be TRBD2 (6 bases). From germline, CDR1 is ENHRY and CDR2 SYGVKD. The V gene lost 7 bases and the J gene lost 2 bases, with 16 bases spanning the gap. CDR3 size: 15 residues. The CDR3 sequence is CAITLGLAITDTQYF. The CDR3 region has the DNA TGTGCCATCACATTGGGACTCGCGATCACAGATACGCAGTATTTT.

Comments on this clone: The identical CDR3 is also encoded by other nucleotide sequences in the sample. The chain couples TRBV29-1 to TRBJ2-5; 8 bases match TRBD1. The V gene's germline CDR1 is SQVTM and CDR2 ANQGSEA. The V and J ends lost 7 bases and 5 bases, in that order; junction bases with no gene match: 6. This CDR3 region has 12 residues. CDR3 sequence: CSADRGRETQYF. The CDR3 DNA sequence: TGCAGCGCCGACAGGGGTAGGGAGACCCAGTACTTC. The whole variable domain, remainder taken from reference TRBV29-1 and TRBJ2-5, is SAVISQKPSRDICQRGTSLTIQCQVDSQVTMMFWYRQQPGQSLTLIATANQGSEATYESGFVIDKFPISRPNLTFSTLTVSNMSPEDSSIYLCSADRGRETQYFGPGTRLLVL.